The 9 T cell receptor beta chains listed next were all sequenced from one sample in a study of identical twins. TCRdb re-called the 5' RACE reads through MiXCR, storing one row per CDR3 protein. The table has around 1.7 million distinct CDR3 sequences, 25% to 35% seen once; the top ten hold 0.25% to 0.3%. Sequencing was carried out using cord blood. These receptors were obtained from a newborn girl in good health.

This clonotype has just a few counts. CDR3 DNA: TGCGCCAGCAGCCACCAAGCGGGGGTCCCCTACAATGAGCAGTTCTTC. Protein: CASSHQAGVPYNEQFF. This chain uses TRBV4-1 with TRBJ2-1, with TRBD2 matching over 8 bases. Trimming cost V 3 bases and J 2 bases; bases outside gene matches: 6. Germline lookup yields CDR1 MGHRA and CDR2 YSYEKL. The CDR3 loop spans 16 amino acids.

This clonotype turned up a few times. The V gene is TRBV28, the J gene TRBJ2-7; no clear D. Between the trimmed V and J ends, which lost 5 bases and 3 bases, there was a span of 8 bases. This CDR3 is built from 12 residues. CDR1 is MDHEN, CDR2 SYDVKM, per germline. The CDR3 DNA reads TGTGCCAGCAGTAAGCGCAACTACGAGCAGTACTTC. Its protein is CASSKRNYEQYF.

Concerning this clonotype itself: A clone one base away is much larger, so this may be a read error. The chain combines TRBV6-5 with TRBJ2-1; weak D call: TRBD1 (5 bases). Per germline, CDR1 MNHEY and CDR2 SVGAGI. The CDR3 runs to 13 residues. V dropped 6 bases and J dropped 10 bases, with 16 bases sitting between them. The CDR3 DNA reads TGTGCCAGCAGGAAGGGGATTGTTTACGAGCAGTTCTTC. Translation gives CASRKGIVYEQFF.

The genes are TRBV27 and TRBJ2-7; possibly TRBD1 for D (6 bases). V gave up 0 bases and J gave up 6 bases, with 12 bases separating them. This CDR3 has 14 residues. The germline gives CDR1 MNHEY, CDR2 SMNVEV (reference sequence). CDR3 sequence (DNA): TGTGCCAGCAGTTTATCGAGGGCAGGGGTCGAGCAGTACTTC. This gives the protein CASSLSRAGVEQYF.

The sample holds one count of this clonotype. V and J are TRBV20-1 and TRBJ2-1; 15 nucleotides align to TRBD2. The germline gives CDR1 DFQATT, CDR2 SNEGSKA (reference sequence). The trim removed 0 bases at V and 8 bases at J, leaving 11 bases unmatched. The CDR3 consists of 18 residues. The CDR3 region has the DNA TGCAGTGCTAGAGATTGGCCCCGGACTAGCGGGAGGGAAGATGAGCAGTTCTTC. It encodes CSARDWPRTSGREDEQFF.

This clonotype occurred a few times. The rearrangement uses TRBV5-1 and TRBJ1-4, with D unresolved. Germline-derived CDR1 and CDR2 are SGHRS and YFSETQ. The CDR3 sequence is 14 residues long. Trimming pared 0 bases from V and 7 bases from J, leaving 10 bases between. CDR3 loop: CASSLGRTSEKLFF. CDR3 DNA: TGCGCCAGCAGCTTGGGCCGCACTTCTGAAAAACTGTTTTTT.

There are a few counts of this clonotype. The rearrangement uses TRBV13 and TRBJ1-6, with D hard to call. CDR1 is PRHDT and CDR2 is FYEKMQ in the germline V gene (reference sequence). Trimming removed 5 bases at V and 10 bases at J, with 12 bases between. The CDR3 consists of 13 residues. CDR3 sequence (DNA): TGTGCCAGCAGCAGCCCCGACCTCTCACCCCTCCACTTT. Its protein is CASSSPDLSPLHF.

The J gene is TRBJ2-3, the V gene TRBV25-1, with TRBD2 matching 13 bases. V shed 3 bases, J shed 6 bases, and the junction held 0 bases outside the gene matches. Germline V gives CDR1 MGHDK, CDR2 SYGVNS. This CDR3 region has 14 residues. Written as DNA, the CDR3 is TGTGCCAGCAGTGAGACTAGCGGGGGGGATACGCAGTATTTT. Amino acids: CASSETSGGDTQYF.

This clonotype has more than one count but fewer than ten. The CDR3 protein is CASSVGVYNEQFF. CDR3 DNA: TGTGCCAGCAGCGTAGGGGTTTACAATGAGCAGTTCTTC. This rearrangement joins TRBV9 to TRBJ2-1; D is unclear. With 0 bases removed from V and 4 bases from J, the gap between germline ends came to 5 bases. The CDR3 sequence is 13 residues long. Germline V gene data show CDR1 as SGDLS and CDR2 as YYNGEE.